The count of the clone carrying this T cell receptor (beta chain) is one. The antigen remains unidentified. This sample was included in a study of cytomegalovirus exposure and HLA in healthy donors. Study-wide findings and caveats: TCR association rates varied by HLA locus in a later analysis, with DRB1 highest and HLA-C lowest.

PCR primers comprised 60 Vbeta and 13 Jbeta primers. Profiling relied on immunoSEQ multiplex PCR, and the TCRdb table lists in-frame clones only, not all of them. The profile covers 250,000 or so clones, with 92% appearing a single time and 1.7% taken by the ten largest. Germline loops: CDR1 WSHSY, CDR2 SAAADI. The CDR3 consists of 15 residues. V was pared by 10 bases and J by 6 bases, with 25 bases between. Input material: PBMCs. The sequence came from a girl between 2 and 10 years old in good health and CMV-seronegative. The chain links TRBV10-2 to TRBJ2-7; the D gene is possibly TRBD1 (5 bases). Written as DNA, the CDR3 is TGCGCCACCCGTTTGGGGCCCCTAAGCCTTTCCGAGCAGTACTTC. Its protein product is CATRLGPLSLSEQYF.